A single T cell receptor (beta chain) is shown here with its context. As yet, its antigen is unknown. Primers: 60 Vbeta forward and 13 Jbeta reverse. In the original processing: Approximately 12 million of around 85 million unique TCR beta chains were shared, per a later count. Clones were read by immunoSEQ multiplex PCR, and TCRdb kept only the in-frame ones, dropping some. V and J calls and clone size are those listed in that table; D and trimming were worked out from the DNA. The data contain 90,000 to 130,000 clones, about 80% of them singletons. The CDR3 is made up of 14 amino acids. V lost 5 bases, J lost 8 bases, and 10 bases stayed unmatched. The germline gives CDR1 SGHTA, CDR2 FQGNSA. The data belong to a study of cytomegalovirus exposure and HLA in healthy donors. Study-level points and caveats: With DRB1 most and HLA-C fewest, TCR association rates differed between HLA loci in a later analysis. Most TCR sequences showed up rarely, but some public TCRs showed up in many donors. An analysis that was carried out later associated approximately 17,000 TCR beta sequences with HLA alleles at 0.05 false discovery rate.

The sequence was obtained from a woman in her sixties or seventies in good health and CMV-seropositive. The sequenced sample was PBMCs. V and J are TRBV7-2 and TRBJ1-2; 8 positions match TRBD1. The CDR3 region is CASSPRTGRDGYTF. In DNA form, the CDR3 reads TGTGCCAGCAGCCCCCGGACAGGGAGAGACGGCTACACCTTC. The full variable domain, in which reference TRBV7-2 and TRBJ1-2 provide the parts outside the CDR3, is GAGVSQSPSNKVTEKGKDVELRCDPISGHTALYWYRQSLGQGLEFLIYFQGNSAPDKSGLPSDRFSAERTGGSVSTLTIQRTQQEDSAVYLCASSPRTGRDGYTFGSGTRLTVV.